A single sample gave rise to the 30 T cell receptor beta chains below, sequenced in a study of CD8 T cells in Susac syndrome (dated by TCRdb to between 2018 and 2020). The method was the immunoSEQ multiplex PCR assay. RNA was extracted using the RNeasy kit, and roughly 0.5 to 1 ug of the RNA was reverse transcribed with random hexamers. The public reads were run again by TCRdb, first through fastp at Q25 and then through MiXCR, and only productive beta chains were kept. Rows are unified per CDR3 protein, each entry keeping the most common DNA and genes. Counted in this sample were 110,000 or so distinct CDR3 sequences; around 92% of them appeared once. The ten largest make up just under 0.095% of the sample. Source material: CD4+ T cells from PBMCs. The receptors originated from a human donor with multiple sclerosis.

The chain is built from TRBV12-3 or TRBV12-4 and TRBJ1-1; 10 bases fit TRBD1. The length of the CDR3 is 15 residues. Germline trimming cut 5 bases from V and 3 bases from J; bases unmatched to any gene: 6. CDR3 sequence: CASSPRTGGDTEAFF. The DNA of the CDR3 is TGTGCCAGCAGTCCCCGGACAGGGGGGGACACTGAAGCTTTCTTT.

V usage is TRBV29-1 and J usage is TRBJ2-2; D possibly matches TRBD1 or TRBD2 (5 bases each). V lost 4 bases, J lost 7 bases, and 13 bases lay in between. CDR1 SQVTM and CDR2 ANQGSEA come from the germline V gene. This CDR3 contains 13 residues. The CDR3 DNA follows: TGCAGCGTTGGAGCAGGGAGCGGCGGGGAGCTGTTTTTT. It is translated as CSVGAGSGGELFF.

This clonotype was found once. The chain recombines TRBV29-1 with TRBJ1-2, with 10 nucleotides matching TRBD1. Germline V gene data show CDR1 as SQVTM and CDR2 as ANQGSEA. The CDR3 spans 15 residues. The junction had 11 bases not matched to a gene; V was cut back by 2 bases and J by 8 bases. The CDR3 nucleotides are TGCAGCGTTGAACGGACAGGGGGTAGAGGAGGAGGCTACACCTTC. It translates to CSVERTGGRGGGYTF.

The chain recombines TRBV20-1 with TRBJ2-5, with 8 positions matching TRBD2. The CDR3 is made up of 17 amino acids. V dropped 0 bases and J dropped 4; count of bases not matched to a gene: 13. Germline-derived CDR1 and CDR2 are DFQATT and SNEGSKA (reference sequence). The CDR3, as DNA: TGCAGTGCTAGAGATGGAGTGATAGCGGGGTTTGTAGAGACCCAGTACTTC. Translated, it gives CSARDGVIAGFVETQYF.

CDR3 protein: CASSLNRVGAGELFF. CDR3 in DNA: TGTGCCAGCAGCTTGAACAGGGTCGGAGCCGGGGAGCTGTTTTTT. The chain employs TRBV5-4 and TRBJ2-2; possibly TRBD1 for D (6 bases). The V end lost 1 base, the J end lost 6 bases, and 13 bases lay between the germline ends. In germline, CDR1 is SGHNT, CDR2 YYREEE (reference sequence). The CDR3 totals 15 residues.

The chain employs TRBV7-3 and TRBJ1-2; maybe TRBD1 (6 bases). The CDR3 runs to 13 residues. Germline V gene data show CDR1 as SGHTA and CDR2 as FQGTGA. Trimming pared 0 bases from V and 8 bases from J, leaving 10 bases between. The CDR3, as DNA: TGTGCCAGCAGCTTAACGGCAGGGGACGGCTACACCTTC. Translation: CASSLTAGDGYTF.

The genes are TRBV12-3 or TRBV12-4 and TRBJ1-3, with a tentative D call TRBD1 (5 bases). Trimming took off 6 bases at V and 1 base at J, with 10 bases between the two ends. This CDR3 has 14 amino acids. The CDR3 is CASRPRGSGNTIYF. CDR3 in DNA: TGTGCCAGCAGACCGAGGGGATCTGGAAACACCATATATTTT.

This CDR3 reads CASSSAPGAGATQYF. The CDR3 coding sequence is TGCGCCAGCAGCTCCGCCCCGGGGGCCGGTGCGACCCAGTACTTC. The chain recombines TRBV5-1 with TRBJ2-5; D may correspond to TRBD1 or TRBD2 (6 bases each). V was clipped by 3 bases and J by 7 bases, with 19 bases between them. Germline CDR1 and CDR2: SGHRS and YFSETQ. CDR3 length: 15 amino acids.

The CDR3, as DNA: TGCAGCGTTAGTCGATTGCAGGGGAGCACAGATACGCAGTATTTT. Translated: CSVSRLQGSTDTQYF. This chain uses TRBV29-1 with TRBJ2-3, with D perhaps TRBD1 (6 bases). V lost 5 bases and J lost 0, with 15 bases in between. Per the germline V gene, CDR1 is SQVTM and CDR2 is ANQGSEA. The CDR3 spans 15 residues.

The rearrangement joins TRBV28 to TRBJ1-2; maybe TRBD1 (5 bases). V was trimmed by 3 bases and J by 4 bases, leaving 9 bases between them. Germline CDR1 MDHEN, CDR2 SYDVKM. The CDR3 covers 13 residues. This CDR3 reads CASSFEGSYGYTF. CDR3 coding DNA: TGTGCCAGCAGTTTTGAGGGGAGCTATGGCTACACCTTC.

The chain joins TRBV3-1 to TRBJ2-1; D is uncertain. The CDR3 contains 15 residues. Germline V gene data show CDR1 as LGHDT and CDR2 as YNNKEL (reference sequence). V lost 2 bases and J 6 bases, leaving 14 bases between the germline ends. CDR3 in DNA: TGTGCCAGCAGCCAATTTGGTGACGCTAGCAATGAGCAGTTCTTC. It encodes CASSQFGDASNEQFF.

The rearrangement links TRBV28 to TRBJ2-7; unclear D gene. The germline V gene has CDR1 MDHEN and CDR2 SYDVKM. V was trimmed by 5 bases and J by 4 bases, leaving 15 bases between them. The CDR3 is 14 residues long. The CDR3 loop reads CASSQLTPSYEQYF. The CDR3 DNA sequence: TGTGCCAGCAGTCAGCTGACTCCATCTTACGAGCAGTACTTC.

The chain joins TRBV12-3 or TRBV12-4 to TRBJ1-5; no reliable D call. The CDR3 is 10 residues long. Deletions cut 8 bases from V and 7 bases from J, with 6 bases between. The CDR3 sequence: CASGGQPQHF. Here the CDR3 DNA reads TGTGCCAGCGGTGGACAGCCCCAGCATTTT.

The rearrangement joins TRBV6-5 to TRBJ2-5; 7 positions match TRBD2. CDR3 length: 14 amino acids. Germline V gene lookup returns CDR1 MNHEY and CDR2 SVGAGI. Losses at the gene ends were 4 bases for V and 4 bases for J; bases not matched to a gene: 6. The CDR3 protein is CASSSFSGAETQYF. The CDR3 DNA reads as TGTGCCAGCAGTTCATTCAGCGGGGCAGAGACCCAGTACTTC.

The chain has TRBV6-5 and TRBJ1-5, with D maybe TRBD1 (5 bases). The CDR3 has 14 residues. In germline, CDR1 is MNHEY, CDR2 SVGAGI. The V and J ends lost 0 bases and 4 bases respectively, with 7 bases between them. CDR3 coding DNA: TGTGCCAGCAGTTACTCTCAGGGAAATCAGCCCCAGCATTTT. This sequence encodes CASSYSQGNQPQHF.

V is TRBV28 and J is TRBJ2-2, with 8 bases matching TRBD1. Germline loops: CDR1 MDHEN, CDR2 SYDVKM. The CDR3 length is 15 residues. Trimming took 3 bases from V and 7 from J; bases not matched to a gene: 7. The CDR3 bases are TGTGCCAGCAGTTTTGGGGACAGGAGCGTCGGGGAGCTGTTTTTT. It encodes CASSFGDRSVGELFF.

This clonotype was seen a single time. The V call is TRBV30, the J call TRBJ1-4; 9 bases map to TRBD1. V dropped 1 base and J dropped 6; count of bases not matched to a gene: 3. CDR3 length: 14 residues. CDR1 and CDR2 from the germline V gene are GTSNPN and SVGIG (reference sequence). The CDR3: CAWSAGQGHEKLFF. As DNA, the CDR3 is TGTGCCTGGAGTGCGGGACAGGGCCATGAAAAACTGTTTTTT.

The rearrangement joins TRBV7-9 to TRBJ2-1; D call uncertain. The germline V gene has CDR1 SEHNR and CDR2 FQNEAQ (reference sequence). V was clipped by 4 bases and J by 4 bases, with 17 bases between them. The CDR3 is made up of 16 amino acids. The CDR3, as DNA: TGTGCCAGCAGCTCAAAGGATCCCTGGGGTTACAATGAGCAGTTCTTC. Translation: CASSSKDPWGYNEQFF.

V and J are TRBV7-9 and TRBJ1-2; TRBD1 agrees at 9 bases. Trimming at V came to 0 bases and at J to 8 bases, leaving 7 bases not matched to a gene. CDR3 length: 15 residues. CDR1 is SEHNR, CDR2 FQNEAQ, per germline (reference sequence). CDR3 sequence: CASSLAGTGTGGYTF. CDR3 DNA: TGTGCCAGCAGCTTAGCCGGGACAGGGACAGGAGGCTACACCTTC. Using reference TRBV7-9 and TRBJ1-2 for the parts outside the CDR3, the full variable domain is DTGVSQNPRHKITKRGQNVTFRCDPISEHNRLYWYRQTLGQGPEFLTYFQNEAQLEKSRLLSDRFSAERPKGSFSTLEIQRTEQGDSAMYLCASSLAGTGTGGYTFGSGTRLTVV.

The J gene is TRBJ1-2, the V gene TRBV19; TRBD1 aligns across 8 bases. The CDR3 covers 13 residues. Germline assignment: CDR1 LNHDA and CDR2 SQIVND (reference sequence). The ends lost 6 bases at V and 9 bases at J; junction bases unmatched: 9. The chain's CDR3 is CASRTRQGLSYTF. The DNA for the CDR3 is TGTGCCAGTAGAACCCGACAGGGGCTGAGCTACACCTTC.

This chain uses TRBV29-1 with TRBJ2-7; TRBD2 matches 7 bases. V shed 2 bases and J 7 bases; nucleotides not matched to a gene: 14. This CDR3 is 15 amino acids long. Looked up from germline, CDR1 is SQVTM and CDR2 is ANQGSEA. CDR3 in amino acids: CSVESKRGPNGEQYF. The CDR3 DNA follows: TGCAGCGTTGAATCGAAGCGGGGCCCGAATGGGGAGCAGTACTTC.

The gene calls are TRBV2 and TRBJ2-7, with 10 positions matching TRBD1. The CDR3 spans 15 residues. J was trimmed by 2 bases and V by 6 bases; bases with no gene match: 7. Germline-derived CDR1 and CDR2 are SNHLY and FYNNEI. CDR3 sequence: CASRSWTGGTYEQYF. The CDR3 bases are TGTGCCAGCAGGTCCTGGACAGGGGGGACCTACGAGCAGTACTTC.

The chain links TRBV4-1 to TRBJ2-1, with D unclear. Germline values: CDR1 MGHRA, CDR2 YSYEKL. The CDR3 runs 13 residues. Trimming removed 6 bases from V and 3 bases from J, with 9 bases in between. The DNA of the CDR3 is TGCGCCAGCAGAAACACCGTCTACAATGAGCAGTTCTTC. This sequence encodes CASRNTVYNEQFF.

The rearrangement links TRBV7-9 to TRBJ2-1, with D unresolved. The CDR3 loop spans 13 amino acids. V was trimmed by 5 bases and J by 0 bases, leaving 5 bases between them. The germline CDR1 and CDR2 sequences are SEHNR and FQNEAQ (reference sequence). CDR3 in DNA: TGTGCCAGCAGCCCGTCCTCCTACAATGAGCAGTTCTTC. Its translation: CASSPSSYNEQFF.

The V gene is TRBV20-1, the J gene TRBJ1-2; D might be TRBD1 (5 bases). The CDR3 is 12 residues long. Germline values: CDR1 DFQATT, CDR2 SNEGSKA (reference sequence). Trimming took off 3 bases at V and 8 bases at J, with 13 bases between the two ends. The CDR3 DNA reads as TGCAGTGCTAGTTCCGAGTCAGGGGGCTACACCTTC. This encodes CSASSESGGYTF.

This sequence joins TRBV28 and TRBJ1-5; D is uncertain. CDR1 and CDR2 (germline): MDHEN, SYDVKM. This CDR3 contains 13 residues. The germline V and J ends were trimmed by 8 bases and 5 bases, with 13 bases remaining between them. CDR3 sequence: CASLPTGHQPQHF. The CDR3 DNA reads TGTGCCAGCCTACCAACCGGTCATCAGCCCCAGCATTTT.

The rearrangement links TRBV14 to TRBJ1-3; D remains unclear. The V gene's germline CDR1 is SGHDN and CDR2 FVKESK. Deletions cut 1 base from V and 3 bases from J, with 10 bases between. The CDR3 totals 15 residues. In DNA, the CDR3 is TGTGCCAGCAGCCAAGTCCGGGAGGTTGGAAACACCATATATTTT. This encodes CASSQVREVGNTIYF.

This chain connects TRBV12-3 or TRBV12-4 to TRBJ1-2; perhaps TRBD1 as D (5 bases). V lost 7 bases to trimming and J lost 0 bases, with 12 bases between them. The CDR3 extends over 14 amino acids. CDR3 DNA: TGTGCCAGCACGGACACGCTGACTAACTATGGCTACACCTTC. As protein: CASTDTLTNYGYTF.

In its sample, this clonotype was seen once. V gene TRBV3-1 combines with J gene TRBJ1-5; possible D gene TRBD1, 5 bases. The CDR3 consists of 14 residues. V gave up 4 bases and J gave up 7 bases, with 14 bases separating them. CDR1 is LGHDT and CDR2 is YNNKEL in the germline V gene (reference sequence). The CDR3 is CASSPWQGGQPQHF. CDR3 bases: TGTGCCAGCAGCCCTTGGCAGGGAGGACAGCCCCAGCATTTT.

The CDR3 spells CSSTTTDTQYF. The CDR3, as DNA: TGCAGTTCTACTACCACAGATACGCAGTATTTT. The gene calls are TRBV29-1 and TRBJ2-3; D remains ambiguous. CDR1 is SQVTM, CDR2 ANQGSEA, per germline. This CDR3 has 11 amino acids.